The sequence of this T cell receptor beta chain was determined in a study of metastatic and nonmetastatic thyroid tumors. Germline V CDR1 and CDR2: LGHNT, FRNRAP. The V and J ends lost 6 bases and 0 bases, in that order; junction bases with no gene match: 11. The CDR3 covers 18 residues. Among the patients, none had received any treatment before thyroid surgery. With MiXCR, TCRdb reprocessed the PCR reads. Of 200 or so clones listed, 30% to 35% are singletons. The clonotype originates from a male donor with papillary thyroid cancer or a benign thyroid nodule (not recorded which). Some clones in this sample may be carry-over from other donors' samples. The chain joins TRBV12-5 to TRBJ1-5; TRBD1 agrees at 10 bases. The source material was tumor tissue. The CDR3 spells CASGTGTGVGYSNQPQHF. The DNA of the CDR3 is TGTGCTAGTGGCACCGGGACAGGGGTGGGCTATAGCAATCAGCCCCAGCATTTT.